Listed here are 17 T cell receptor beta chains from one sample, sequenced in a study of post-analysis software for immune sequencing data. The TCR beta cDNA libraries carried unique molecular identifiers. Using its own MiXCR run on the PCR reads, TCRdb lists one record per CDR3 protein. The sample lists about 800,000 distinct CDR3 sequences, roughly 29% occurring once. Antigens for these TCRs are unknown. Broader study findings: The study found TRBV5-6, TRBV5-1 and TRBV20-1 among a handful of TRBV segments more frequent in patients than controls.

Sequenced input: blood. The receptors come from a girl aged 5-17 years with multiple sclerosis.

With regard to this clonotype: A much larger clone lies one base from this, so it may be a read error. The chain couples TRBV6-1 to TRBJ2-4, with D possibly matching TRBD1 (6 bases). The J call may not be correct, given that the DNA end is closer to TRBJ2-7. The V gene's germline CDR1 is MNHNS and CDR2 SASEGT. The CDR3 is made up of 13 amino acids. The DNA of the CDR3 is TGTGCCAGCAGTGCAGGACAGAGCGACGAGCAGTACTTC. Protein product: CASSAGQSDEQYF.

This clonotype was seen only a few times. The gene calls are TRBV20-1 and TRBJ1-4, with D possibly being TRBD1 (6 bases). Trimming stripped 4 bases from V and 1 base from J, with 10 bases between. The V gene's germline CDR1 is DFQATT and CDR2 SNEGSKA (reference sequence). This CDR3 comprises 14 residues. CDR3 in DNA: TGCAGTGCTACGCGAGGGGGAACTAATGAAAAACTGTTTTTT. It codes for CSATRGGTNEKLFF.

This clonotype was observed a handful of times. The chain carries TRBV10-2 and TRBJ2-5, with TRBD2 identical over 15 bases. Germline V gene sequence: CDR1 WSHSY, CDR2 SAAADI. The V segment lost 7 bases and the J segment 4 bases; nucleotides outside the gene matches: 1. This CDR3 is built from 14 residues. The CDR3: CASMGLAGGETQYF. The CDR3 region has the DNA TGCGCCAGCATGGGACTAGCGGGGGGAGAGACCCAGTACTTC.

This clonotype appeared a few times. The DNA of the CDR3 is TGCAGTGCTAGAGCGGGAGGGGGGTATGGCTACACCTTC. This codes for CSARAGGGYGYTF. The chain carries TRBV20-1 and TRBJ1-2; TRBD1 is a possible D gene (6 bases). The CDR3 consists of 13 residues. Germline assignment: CDR1 DFQATT and CDR2 SNEGSKA (reference sequence). The V and J ends lost 1 base and 5 bases respectively, with 11 bases between them.

This clonotype was counted a few times. V is TRBV3-1 and J is TRBJ2-5, with unresolved D. Germline CDR1 reads LGHDT; CDR2 reads YNNKEL (reference sequence). Trimming left V 1 base short and J 3 bases short, with 3 bases between. The CDR3 consists of 12 residues. DNA of the CDR3: TGTGCCAGCAGCCAAGGGGAAGAGACCCAGTACTTC. Translating gives CASSQGEETQYF.

This clonotype was seen only a few times. The gene calls are TRBV7-2 and TRBJ2-5; 14 bases agree with TRBD2. CDR3 length equals 15 residues. J lost 5 bases, V lost 5 bases, and 4 bases had no gene match. The germline gives CDR1 SGHTA, CDR2 FQGNSA. As DNA, the CDR3 is TGTGCCAGCAGCACCGGACTAGCGGGGGGTGAGACCCAGTACTTC. Protein sequence: CASSTGLAGGETQYF.

This clonotype was recorded a few times. This sequence joins TRBV10-3 and TRBJ2-7, with 9 bases aligning to TRBD1. Germline V gene sequence: CDR1 ENHRY, CDR2 SYGVKD. The CDR3 is made up of 12 amino acids. With V trimmed by 10 bases and J by 7 bases, 8 bases remained unmatched. CDR3 DNA: TGTGCCACCGGACAGGGGTTGGGGGAGCAGTACTTC. Protein product: CATGQGLGEQYF.

This chain joins TRBV9 and TRBJ1-4, with a possible D match to TRBD1 (5 bases). This CDR3 spans 15 amino acids. The germline gives CDR1 SGDLS, CDR2 YYNGEE. V lost 3 bases, J lost 0 bases, and 9 bases lay in between. The DNA of the CDR3 is TGTGCCAGCAGCGGCGGGGCCGCAACTAATGAAAAACTGTTTTTT. Translating it yields CASSGGAATNEKLFF.

This clonotype was counted between two and nine times. V gene TRBV9 combines with J gene TRBJ1-2; 9 bases line up with TRBD1. Unmatched junction bases numbered 12, after V lost 3 bases and J lost 3 bases. There are 17 residues in the CDR3. In germline, CDR1 is SGDLS, CDR2 YYNGEE. This CDR3 is CASSANRGQLGDYGYTF. CDR3 nucleotides: TGTGCCAGCAGCGCCAACAGGGGGCAGCTGGGGGACTATGGCTACACCTTC.

The chain is built from TRBV27 and TRBJ2-2; D not resolved. The CDR3 runs to 17 residues. Germline V gene data show CDR1 as MNHEY and CDR2 as SMNVEV (reference sequence). V was pared by 2 bases and J by 0 bases, with 13 bases between. The CDR3 bases are TGTGCCAGCAGTTTAATTACTCCGTACACGAACACCGGGGAGCTGTTTTTT. Protein product: CASSLITPYTNTGELFF.

The genes are TRBV3-1 and TRBJ2-7, with D uncertain. TRBJ2-5 matches the DNA end more closely, so the J call is doubtful. There are 14 residues in the CDR3. The germline V gene has CDR1 LGHDT and CDR2 YNNKEL (reference sequence). The CDR3 protein is CASSQDDLSETQYF. DNA of the CDR3: TGTGCCAGCAGCCAAGATGATTTGTCGGAGACCCAGTACTTC.

The V and J genes are TRBV29-1 and TRBJ1-1; perhaps TRBD1 as D (6 bases). V was trimmed by 7 bases and J by 4 bases, leaving 19 bases between them. Germline CDR1 is SQVTM and CDR2 is ANQGSEA. This CDR3 is 14 amino acids long. The chain's CDR3 is CSAGARGKSTEAFF. In nucleotides, the CDR3 is TGCAGCGCCGGGGCCAGGGGAAAGAGCACTGAAGCTTTCTTT.

This clonotype was counted between two and nine times. V gene TRBV7-2 combines with J gene TRBJ1-2; no clear D. The ends were cut back, 5 bases at V and 1 base at J, with 11 bases in the middle. The length of the CDR3 is 14 residues. Germline lookup yields CDR1 SGHTA and CDR2 FQGNSA. CDR3 residues: CASSPARINYGYTF. The DNA for the CDR3 is TGTGCCAGCAGCCCCGCCCGGATTAACTATGGCTACACCTTC.

This clonotype was seen many times. The chain couples TRBV6-5 to TRBJ1-1; no firm D call. The V gene lost 5 bases and the J gene lost 0 bases, with 4 bases spanning the gap. Per the germline V gene, CDR1 is MNHEY and CDR2 is SVGAGI. CDR3 length equals 12 residues. The DNA for the CDR3 is TGTGCCAGCAGTACTCTGAACACTGAAGCTTTCTTT. It specifies CASSTLNTEAFF.

The chain couples TRBV7-7 to TRBJ2-5; tentatively, D is TRBD2 (6 bases). The CDR3 covers 15 residues. The germline V and J ends were trimmed by 7 bases and 2 bases, with 17 bases remaining between them. Germline CDR1 and CDR2: SSHAT and FNYEAQ (reference sequence). CDR3 amino acids: CASTSPGDFQETQYF. In nucleotides, the CDR3 is TGTGCCAGCACAAGTCCGGGAGACTTTCAAGAGACCCAGTACTTC.

Comment on this clonotype: Germline is not matched at one junction end, which may reflect a read error. This chain connects TRBV12-3 or TRBV12-4 to TRBJ2-1, with TRBD2 as a possible D gene (5 bases). This CDR3 has 13 residues. The CDR3 DNA reads as TGTGCCGGCAGTCCGGGGAATGCCCATGAGCAGTTCTTC. Its protein is CAGSPGNAHEQFF.

This clonotype showed up just once. A junction end diverges from the germline sequence, so it may reflect a read error. The rearrangement joins TRBV24-1 to TRBJ2-1; no clear D gene. This CDR3 is 14 amino acids long. Germline V CDR1 and CDR2: KGHDR, SFDVKD. This CDR3 is CATRASQDANERFF. For the CDR3, the DNA is TGTGCCACCAGGGCCTCGCAGGACGCCAATGAGCGGTTCTTC.